This TCR beta chain is drawn from a study of a mutant IDH1 vaccine in newly diagnosed glioma (dated by TCRdb to the early 2020s). Background on the whole study: Of the approximately 35 treated patients, 62.5% were male and around 40% were female, and a mean age of around 40 years was recorded. Before enrollment, most patients had been given radiochemotherapy with temozolomide as standard therapy, while the rest had received either radiotherapy alone or temozolomide alone. Peripheral blood samples were drawn at six visits, namely V03 (baseline), V05, V07, V10, V12 and V13. Longitudinal TCRB deep sequencing was done for some 25 treated patients, wherever samples were available for exploratory analyses.

The time point label corresponds to: baseline, week 1 (first vaccination visit). The sample's treatment or condition label is to be understood as: pre-vaccination baseline after standard-of-care therapy. Newly diagnosed WHO grade 3 or 4 IDH1-mutant astrocytomas showing loss of nuclear ATRX were present in the donors. The samples were drawn from NOA16, a multicentre, single-arm, open-label phase I trial in Germany that tested a mutant IDH1 peptide vaccine in humans for the first time. Blood drawn at visit V03 was used as the baseline sample for immunogenicity testing. Genomic DNA for TCRB sequencing was extracted from EDTA blood using the DNeasy Blood and Tissue Kit. The receptor library was made with the immunoSEQ multiplex PCR assay. The hsTCRB Kit was used according to the manufacturer's protocol to amplify rearranged TCR beta chain sequences. TCRB libraries were sequenced on an Illumina MiSeq. The study's own analysis went as follows. Demultiplexing, trimming and gene mapping were performed with the kit vendor's proprietary platform. In TCRdb, the immuneACCESS table is reduced to in-frame sequences with V and J assigned. These tables do not hold every clone; where another copy was compared, an unresolved V gene accounts for under half, and the others remain unexplained. The DNA was the basis for D and trimming; V, J and clone size are from that table. Across this sample there are 70,000 to 95,000 clones, with over 75% seen only once. The biggest ten clones account for about 5.2% of the sample.

On the study overall, not on this receptor specifically: PBMC samples for TCRB deep sequencing were selected based on availability. Vaccine-induced immune responses across multiple MHC alleles were detected in around 92% of patients. Pseudoprogression seemed to be unrelated to changes in the top peripheral T cell clonotypes found by TCRB sequencing. According to the authors, sample limitations meant that analyses of patient blood samples could not be reproduced.

V gives up 4 bases and J gives up 4 bases, and the segment between their germline ends measures 13 bases. The CDR3 goes from the cysteine to the phenylalanine over 14 residues. Only the CDR3 part of the read is kept: 42 bases, read in frame from the first base. As encoded in the germline V gene, CDR1 is SQVTM while CDR2 is ANQGSEA. Concerning this clone: There is no known antigen for this receptor. Base qualities are missing; no much larger clone stands one base away.

This specimen was PBMCs, taken from a glioma patient treated with radiotherapy, temozolomide or both. The chain links TRBV29-1 with TRBJ2-2; the D region possibly corresponds to TRBD1 (5 bases align). The sequence came from a man between 35 and 55 years old with glioma. Some clones in this sample may be carry-over from other donors' samples. In nucleotide form, the sequence is TGCAGCGTTGTAAAAGGGGCGAGCACCGGGGAGCTGTTTTTT. This yields the protein CSVVKGASTGELFF.